This TCR beta chain was found in a study of cytomegalovirus exposure and HLA in healthy donors. Whole-study findings and limits: In vitro assays verified that three CMV-associated chains recognized CMV antigens specifically. Later analysis showed TCR association rates varying by HLA locus, highest for DRB1 and lowest for HLA-C. Immune exposure data for these donors was limited to CMV serostatus. Previous analysis showed most TCR beta V segments were productive about 87% or about 30% of the time.

13 Jbeta primers and 60 Vbeta primers were used for the PCR. Libraries were prepared by immunoSEQ multiplex PCR; TCRdb keeps only in-frame clonotypes and omits some of them. The data contain about 200,000 clones, about 70% of them singletons. In germline, CDR1 is MNHNS, CDR2 SASEGT. CDR3 length: 15 residues. Trimming pared 0 bases from V and 3 bases from J, leaving 11 bases between. Concerning this clone: Its specificity is not known.

The sequence came from a woman aged 25 to 39 in good health and CMV-seronegative. Sequencing was carried out using PBMCs. The genes are TRBV6-1 and TRBJ2-5; weak D call: TRBD2 (5 bases). The CDR3 coding sequence is TGTGCCAGCAGTGAAGCGGTTCAGACTAAAGAGACCCAGTACTTC. Translating gives CASSEAVQTKETQYF.